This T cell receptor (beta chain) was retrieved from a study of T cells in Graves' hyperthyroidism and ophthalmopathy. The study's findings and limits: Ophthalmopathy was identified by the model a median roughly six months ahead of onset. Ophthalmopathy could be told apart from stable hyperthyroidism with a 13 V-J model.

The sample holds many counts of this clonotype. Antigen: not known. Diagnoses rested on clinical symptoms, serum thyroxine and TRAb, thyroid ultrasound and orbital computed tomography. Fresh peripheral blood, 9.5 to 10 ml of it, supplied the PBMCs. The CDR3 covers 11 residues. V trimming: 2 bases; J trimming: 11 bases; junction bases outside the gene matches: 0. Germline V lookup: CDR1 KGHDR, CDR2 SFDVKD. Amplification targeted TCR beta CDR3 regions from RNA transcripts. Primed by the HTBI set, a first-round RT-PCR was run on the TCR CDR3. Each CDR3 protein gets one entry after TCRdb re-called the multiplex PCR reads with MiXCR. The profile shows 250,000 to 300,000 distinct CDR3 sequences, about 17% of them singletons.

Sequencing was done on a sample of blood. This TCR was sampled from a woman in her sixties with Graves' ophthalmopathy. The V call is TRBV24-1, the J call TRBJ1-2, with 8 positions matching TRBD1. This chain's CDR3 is CATSDWTGYTF. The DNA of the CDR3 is TGTGCCACCAGTGATTGGACAGGGTACACCTTC.